This TCR beta chain is from a study of human T cells and chemical hapten exposure. Time point noted: healthy volunteer bleed at 2 weeks. The template was total RNA from unfractionated whole blood. In the original workflow: Samples held a median of around 100,000 TCRs, range roughly 20,000–750,000. TCRdb used MiXCR to reprocess the RACE reads, holding one entry per CDR3 protein. The V and J calls shown here were made by TCRdb, not taken from the authors' results. Of 85,000 to 95,000 distinct CDR3 sequences detected, about 10% appear once; the ten largest clones hold 2.5% to 3.5%. The V and J ends lost 6 bases and 0 bases respectively, with 9 bases between them. Germline values: CDR1 SGHRS, CDR2 YFSETQ. CDR3 length: 14 residues.

This receptor was taken from a female donor in good health. Some clones in this sample may be carry-over from other donors' samples. The sample taken for sequencing was whole blood. The chain is built from TRBV5-1 and TRBJ2-2; tentative D call: TRBD2 (5 bases). CDR3 nucleotide sequence: TGCGCCAGCAAGGCGGGTTCGAACACCGGGGAGCTGTTTTTT. Protein: CASKAGSNTGELFF.